This T cell receptor beta chain appears in the sequencing data of a study of shared clonotypes between healthy human individuals. Concerning this clone: Its antigen is not known.

Trimming removed 0 bases at V and 0 bases at J, with 8 bases between. The CDR3 has 15 amino acids. Germline V gene sequence: CDR1 MGHRA, CDR2 YSYEKL. Repertoires were generated with immunoSEQ multiplex PCR, while TCRdb's copy carries only in-frame clones and drops some. The sample holds approximately 720,000 clones, about 92% seen once. CD8 cells regarded as naive lacked CD45RO, were positively chosen for CCR7, and omitted terminally differentiated effector memory CD45RA+ cells. Study-wide results and limits: An anticipated effect of sequencing depth on clonotype sharing among donors was recognized. Among the subsets, naive ones generally showed larger estimated richness than memory ones. The study found 4.5% to 5% of naive CD4 clonotypes shared across several donors.

Sequencing was done on a sample of naive CD8+ T cells sorted from blood. V usage is TRBV4-1 and J usage is TRBJ1-2, with unresolved D. This TCR was recovered from a man in his thirties or forties in good health. The CDR3 sequence: CASSQDGSANYGYTF. CDR3 nucleotide sequence: TGCGCCAGCAGCCAAGATGGGAGCGCTAACTATGGCTACACCTTC.